Included here is one T cell receptor beta chain sequence, with context. Its cognate antigen is unknown. A much larger clone lies one base from this, so it may be a read error. This record comes from a study of blood T cells in healthy people across ages. Study results and caveats: Roughly linear declines in TCR beta diversity per million T cells occurred with age. TCR beta diversity was tightly associated with the proportion of naive T cells.

A second about 7 to 11 cycle PCR used barcoded and J-beta primers. No fewer than 2.5 million CDR3-containing paired-end reads came from each sample. TCRdb recomputed calls from the 5' RACE reads with MiXCR, one row per CDR3 protein. Of around 2 million distinct CDR3 sequences listed, about 39% are singletons. Trimming stripped 3 bases from V and 12 bases from J, with 18 bases between. The CDR3 sequence is 14 residues long. From germline, CDR1 is LNHDA and CDR2 SQIVND (reference sequence). The sample consisted of blood. The receptor comes from a human donor in good health. The chain recombines TRBV19 with TRBJ2-1; D perhaps matches TRBD1 (5 bases). The CDR3 spells CASSIGRVNDGQFF. CDR3 DNA: TGTGCCAGTAGTATCGGCAGGGTTAACGATGGGCAGTTCTTC.